This T cell receptor (beta chain) was identified in a study of blood T cell repertoires in COVID-19. On the study more broadly: Both acute and convalescent COVID-19 samples were obtained from the United States, Italy and Spain. Sources were T cells, B-cell-depleted T cells, or PBMCs; the material itself was cDNA or gDNA.

This clone was seen ten or more times. The germline V and J ends were trimmed by 0 bases and 4 bases, with 10 bases remaining between them. The V gene's germline CDR1 is MNHEY and CDR2 SVGAGI. This CDR3 contains 15 residues. Original processing notes: Estimation of nucleated cell counts relied on the amplification of reference gene primers. Profiling relied on immunoSEQ multiplex PCR, and the TCRdb table lists in-frame clones only, not all of them. V and J calls and clone size are those listed in that table; D and trimming were worked out from the DNA. Found here are roughly 250,000 clones, approximately 78% of them singletons; the top ten hold under 15%.

The clonotype was recovered from a woman aged 60-70 years with active or convalescent COVID-19. The specimen was peripheral blood. The genes are TRBV6-5 and TRBJ1-5; possible D gene TRBD1, 6 bases. The DNA of the CDR3 is TGTGCCAGCAGTTACTCGGCGGGGGCTAATCAGCCCCAGCATTTT. Amino acid sequence: CASSYSAGANQPQHF.